A single sample gave rise to the 11 T cell receptor beta chains below, sequenced in a study of cytomegalovirus exposure and HLA in healthy donors. PCR was performed using 60 Vbeta and 13 Jbeta primers. The data were produced by immunoSEQ multiplex PCR, yet TCRdb's version contains in-frame clones alone and is incomplete. This table has 55,000 to 85,000 clones, roughly 66% appearing once. The specimen sequenced was PBMCs. The receptor source for this set is a woman aged 45-65 years in good health and CMV-seronegative.

The chain couples TRBV19 to TRBJ2-7; D might be TRBD2 (6 bases). Trimming stripped 4 bases from V and 2 bases from J, with 15 bases between. Per the germline V gene, CDR1 is LNHDA and CDR2 is SQIVND (reference sequence). The CDR3 has 15 amino acids. This CDR3 is CASSKEPGTAYEQYF. The CDR3 bases are TGTGCCAGTAGTAAAGAACCCGGGACTGCCTACGAGCAGTACTTC.

The chain has TRBV6-5 and TRBJ1-5; tentative D call: TRBD1 (6 bases). With 6 bases removed from V and 2 bases from J, the gap between germline ends came to 11 bases. CDR1 is MNHEY, CDR2 SVGAGI, per germline. This CDR3 contains 14 residues. CDR3 sequence: CASRPQGGNQPQHF. As DNA, the CDR3 is TGTGCCAGCAGGCCACAGGGAGGCAATCAGCCCCAGCATTTT.

This sequence joins TRBV6-5 and TRBJ1-2, with D unclear. CDR1 MNHEY and CDR2 SVGAGI come from the germline V gene. The CDR3 is 15 residues long. Trimming took 3 bases from V and 1 from J, leaving 12 bases between them. CDR3 in DNA: TGTGCCAGCAGTTATAGCCTCACGGGTAACTATGGCTACACCTTC. This gives the protein CASSYSLTGNYGYTF.

J is TRBJ2-4 and V is TRBV7-9; D unresolved. The length of the CDR3 is 12 residues. V was clipped by 4 bases and J by 8 bases, with 9 bases between them. Looked up from germline, CDR1 is SEHNR and CDR2 is FQNEAQ (reference sequence). The CDR3 spells CASSSDWDIQYF. The CDR3 DNA follows: TGTGCCAGCAGCTCCGACTGGGACATTCAGTACTTC.

The CDR3 sequence is CASRSLTSGRLGEQYF. CDR3 nucleotides: TGTGCCAGCAGGTCGCTTACTAGCGGGAGGCTGGGAGAGCAGTACTTC. This sequence joins TRBV27 and TRBJ2-7, with TRBD2 matching over 12 bases. This CDR3 is built from 16 residues. With 6 bases clipped from V and 7 bases from J, the junction kept 13 bases outside the gene matches. Per the germline V gene, CDR1 is MNHEY and CDR2 is SMNVEV (reference sequence).

The genes are TRBV7-2 and TRBJ2-7, with 10 bases matching TRBD2. The CDR3 runs to 18 residues. Germline lookup yields CDR1 SGHTA and CDR2 FQGNSA. The J segment lost 0 bases and the V segment lost 5 bases, leaving 13 bases of the junction unmatched. The CDR3 is CASSLPVGTSENSYEQYF. Written as DNA, the CDR3 is TGTGCCAGCAGCCTACCAGTAGGGACTAGCGAGAACTCCTACGAGCAGTACTTC.

This chain connects TRBV5-1 to TRBJ2-7, with D possibly TRBD2 on 7 matching bases. CDR1 and CDR2 from the germline V gene are SGHRS and YFSETQ. The CDR3 runs to 15 residues. V lost 0 bases to trimming and J lost 3 bases, with 13 bases between them. CDR3 bases: TGCGCCAGCAGCTTGGCCCGGGGGGCGGGCTACGAGCAGTACTTC. Translating it yields CASSLARGAGYEQYF.

On this clone: One end of the junction varies from germline; a read error may be responsible. V and J are TRBV7-9 and TRBJ1-1; TRBD1 might be the D (5 bases). Germline loops: CDR1 SEHNR, CDR2 FQNEAQ (reference sequence). The CDR3 is 18 residues long. CDR3 in DNA: TGTTCCAGCAGCTTCGTAGGTGTAGACAGAATAGTGAACACTGAAGCTTTCTTT. Translated: CSSSFVGVDRIVNTEAFF.

This clone was observed a few times. The V gene is TRBV9, the J gene TRBJ1-2; no clear D gene. V lost 0 bases and J 1 base, leaving 4 bases between the germline ends. CDR1 and CDR2 (germline): SGDLS, YYNGEE. The CDR3 has 13 residues. The CDR3 region is CASSVASNYGYTF. DNA of the CDR3: TGTGCCAGCAGCGTAGCCAGTAACTATGGCTACACCTTC. Combining the CDR3 with reference TRBV9 and TRBJ1-2 gives the whole variable domain DSGVTQTPKHLITATGQRVTLRCSPRSGDLSVYWYQQSLDQGLQFLIQYYNGEERAKGNILERFSAQQFPDLHSELNLSSLELGDSALYFCASSVASNYGYTFGSGTRLTVV.

CDR3 region: CASSVIAGGVYEQFF. The CDR3, as DNA: TGTGCCAGCAGCGTAATAGCGGGAGGGGTCTATGAGCAGTTCTTC. The V call is TRBV9, the J call TRBJ2-1, with 11 bases fitting TRBD2. This CDR3 comprises 15 residues. The V gene end was trimmed by 1 base and the J gene end by 8 bases; junction bases not matched to a gene: 5. CDR1 is SGDLS, CDR2 YYNGEE, per germline.

The gene calls are TRBV2 and TRBJ2-3, with 8 bases identical to TRBD1. The CDR3 consists of 15 residues. Trimming at V came to 7 bases and at J to 2 bases, leaving 8 bases not matched to a gene. Looked up from germline, CDR1 is SNHLY and CDR2 is FYNNEI. As DNA, the CDR3 is TGTGCCAGCAACCCTAGGACAGGGAACACAGATACGCAGTATTTT. Protein sequence: CASNPRTGNTDTQYF.